Below are 7 T cell receptor beta chains sequenced from a single sample in a study of blood T cell repertoires in COVID-19 (dated by TCRdb to the early 2020s). Libraries were prepared through the immunoSEQ multiplex PCR assay. As stored in TCRdb, this immuneACCESS dataset retains in-frame rearrangements with V and J assigned. A fraction of the clones does not appear; measured against another copy, unresolved V genes explain less than half of the discrepancy, and the remainder lacks a known reason. This sample is represented by about 58,000 clones; 65% to 85% of them were singletons. The ten largest account for approximately 8.9% of the sample. Source material: peripheral blood. Every receptor here comes from an older man with COVID-19, enrolled during active disease.

This rearrangement joins TRBV6-5 to TRBJ1-6; TRBD1 agrees at 10 bases. This CDR3 is built from 15 residues. CDR1 and CDR2 (germline): MNHEY, SVGAGI. J was trimmed by 6 bases and V by 2 bases; bases with no gene match: 1. CDR3: CASSYGTGVNSPLHF. The CDR3 DNA reads TGTGCCAGCAGTTACGGGACAGGGGTTAATTCACCCCTCCACTTT.

The V call is TRBV10-3, the J call TRBJ1-1; D uncertain. V was clipped by 4 bases and J by 1 base, with 7 bases between them. Germline-derived CDR1 and CDR2 are ENHRY and SYGVKD. The CDR3 has 13 amino acids. This CDR3 reads CAISGVGNTEAFF. The CDR3 region has the DNA TGTGCCATCAGTGGTGTCGGGAACACTGAAGCTTTCTTT.

This clone was counted a few times. The J gene is TRBJ1-5, the V gene TRBV24-1, with 7 bases identical to TRBD1. V was pared by 10 bases and J by 1 base, with 6 bases of the junction left unmatched. This CDR3 spans 14 amino acids. Looked up from germline, CDR1 is KGHDR and CDR2 is SFDVKD. CDR3 sequence: CATIPGQSNQPQHF. CDR3 nucleotide sequence: TGTGCCACGATACCGGGACAGAGCAATCAGCCCCAGCATTTT.

This sequence joins TRBV11-1 and TRBJ1-4; D unresolved. With 5 bases removed from V and 6 bases from J, the gap between germline ends came to 16 bases. This CDR3 spans 15 amino acids. CDR1 and CDR2 from the germline V gene are SGHAT and FQDESV (reference sequence). The CDR3 reads CASSPYSGGDEKLFF. DNA for the CDR3: TGTGCCAGCAGCCCCTACTCCGGAGGTGATGAAAAACTGTTTTTT. Complete variable domain (other parts from reference TRBV11-1 and TRBJ1-4): EAEVAQSPRYKITEKSQAVAFWCDPISGHATLYWYRQILGQGPELLVQFQDESVVDDSQLPKDRFSAERLKGVDSTLKIQPAELGDSAMYLCASSPYSGGDEKLFFGSGTQLSVL.

The V gene is TRBV5-1, the J gene TRBJ1-4, with D unresolved. From germline, CDR1 is SGHRS and CDR2 YFSETQ. CDR3 length equals 15 residues. Trimming left V 5 bases short and J 6 bases short, with 17 bases between. CDR3 sequence (DNA): TGCGCCAGCAGATCGGGAACTGGGTCGGATGAAAAACTGTTTTTT. Protein sequence: CASRSGTGSDEKLFF.

The V call is TRBV11-2, the J call TRBJ2-5, with TRBD2 matching over 10 bases. Germline loops: CDR1 SGHAT, CDR2 FQNNGV. The CDR3 extends over 13 amino acids. V gave up 4 bases and J gave up 5 bases; unmatched junction bases: 1. CDR3 bases: TGTGCCAGCAGCTCGGGACTAGCGGAGACCCAGTACTTC. It translates to CASSSGLAETQYF.

This chain uses TRBV20-1 with TRBJ1-5; 8 bases match TRBD1. Germline lookup yields CDR1 DFQATT and CDR2 SNEGSKA (reference sequence). With 3 bases clipped from V and 2 bases from J, the junction kept 9 bases outside the gene matches. CDR3 length: 16 residues. The CDR3 sequence is CSASGGQGIGNQPQHF. The CDR3 DNA sequence: TGCAGTGCTAGTGGAGGACAGGGAATCGGCAATCAGCCCCAGCATTTT.